This T cell receptor beta chain appears in the sequencing data of a study of PD-1 blockade in classical Hodgkin lymphoma. TCRdb keeps only in-frame clones here, not all; method: immunoSEQ multiplex PCR. The table lists about 24,000 clones, roughly three quarters of them singletons. Per germline, CDR1 LGHNA and CDR2 YSLEER. There are 15 residues in the CDR3. V was shortened by 4 bases and J by 0 bases, with 10 bases between the two germline ends. Patients all relapsed after autologous stem cell transplantation, and there was variation in brentuximab vedotin exposure. The sample consisted of peripheral blood mononuclear cells (PBMCs), taken at baseline. V gene TRBV4-3 combines with J gene TRBJ1-5; a possible D gene is TRBD1 (6 bases). The receptor was derived from a human donor with classical Hodgkin lymphoma. The DNA for the CDR3 is TGCGCCAGCAGCCCCGGACAGAATAGCAATCAGCCCCAGCATTTT. Translation gives CASSPGQNSNQPQHF.